The sequence of this T cell receptor (beta chain) was determined in a study of CD8+ T cells in alopecia areata. Once RNA had been extracted, it was reverse transcribed into cDNA to act as the sequencing template. Repertoires were generated with immunoSEQ multiplex PCR, while TCRdb's copy carries only in-frame clones and drops some. The sample lists over 85,000 clones; roughly three fifths were seen once. Treatment noted: oral pan-JAK inhibitor, 5-10 mg twice daily. This TCR derives from a human donor with alopecia areata. Sequences were derived from CD8+ T cells sorted from blood, sampled at week 4, from a patient treated with tofacitinib.

CDR3 sequence: CASTPGGQGGTEAFF. The CDR3 DNA reads TGCGCCAGCACCCCCGGGGGACAGGGAGGGACTGAAGCTTTCTTT. This sequence joins TRBV4-3 and TRBJ1-1; 9 bases align to TRBD1. V lost 7 bases to trimming and J lost 5 bases; unmatched junction nucleotides: 11. The CDR3 is made up of 15 amino acids. CDR1 and CDR2 (germline): LGHNA, YSLEER.